The clone carrying this TCR beta chain has a handful of counts. The data are from a study of T-cell reconstitution after alpha-beta-depleted transplantation in children. This sample's TCRbeta library carried unique molecular identifier barcodes. One entry per CDR3 protein results from TCRdb running MiXCR on the PCR reads. The repertoire holds approximately 400,000 distinct CDR3 sequences, with roughly a tenth as singletons. The V and J ends lost 2 bases and 1 base respectively, with 10 bases between them. CDR1 is DFQATT, CDR2 SNEGSKA, per germline (reference sequence). The CDR3 extends over 14 amino acids.

The V gene is TRBV20-1, the J gene TRBJ2-3, with D perhaps matching TRBD2 (5 bases). The receptor was isolated from a human donor who donated a stem cell graft to a child with acute myeloid leukemia. The sample was PBMCs from the stem cell graft donor, taken from the stem cell graft. CDR3 nucleotide sequence: TGCAGTGCTAGAAGCGGTTTGGGCACAGATACGCAGTATTTT. Its protein is CSARSGLGTDTQYF.